The rows below give T cell receptor beta chains drawn from one sample of a study of T cells in Graves' hyperthyroidism and ophthalmopathy. MiXCR was run by TCRdb on the multiplex PCR reads, yielding one entry per CDR3 protein. Of about 290,000 distinct CDR3 sequences listed, roughly 15% are singletons. The source material was blood. These receptors originate from a woman aged 50 to 60 with Graves' hyperthyroidism that later progressed to Graves' ophthalmopathy. The CDR3 runs from the conserved cysteine through the conserved F or W. D genes are given only for firm matches. Size is stated for part of the rows, as once, few or many counts, or as a class when the clone is expanded.

-	TRBV2	many	TRBJ2-7	CASRGPSYEQYF	TGTGCCAGCAGAGGACCATCCTACGAGCAGTACTTC
-	TRBV6-4	-	TRBJ2-3	CASSAQGPTDTQYF	TGTGCCAGCAGTGCCCAGGGGCCCACAGATACGCAGTATTTT
TRBD2	TRBV11-2	many	TRBJ2-1	CASSPRLAGEDEQFF	TGTGCCAGCAGCCCCCGCCTAGCGGGAGAAGATGAGCAGTTCTTC
TRBD1	TRBV29-1	-	TRBJ2-2	CSVRQGADTGELLF	TGCAGCGTCAGACAGGGGGCGGACACCGGGGAGCTGCTTTTT
TRBD2	TRBV7-9	-	TRBJ2-3	CASSSGLADPSTDTQYF	TGTGCCAGCAGCTCGGGACTAGCGGACCCTAGCACAGATACGCAGTATTTT
TRBD2	TRBV20-1	many	TRBJ2-2	CTAQAGGPAHTGELFF	TGCACCGCCCAAGCGGGAGGGCCCGCGCACACCGGGGAGCTGTTTTTT
-	TRBV29-1	many	TRBJ2-3	CSAGLPGDTQYF	TGCAGCGCCGGACTACCGGGAGATACGCAGTATTTT
TRBD1	TRBV3-1	-	TRBJ2-1	CASSLRDRARAYEQFF	TGTGCCAGCAGCCTCCGGGACAGGGCAAGGGCCTATGAGCAGTTCTTC
TRBD2	TRBV20-1	many	TRBJ2-7	CSAPTSGKYEQYF	TGCAGTGCGCCGACTAGCGGGAAATACGAGCAGTACTTC
-	TRBV30	many	TRBJ2-1	CAFDDERSEQFF	TGTGCCTTCGATGATGAGAGGAGTGAGCAGTTCTTC
TRBD1	TRBV28	-	TRBJ1-2	CASSPRGRGRGSYGYTF	TGTGCCAGCAGTCCCCGTGGTAGGGGGCGCGGGAGCTATGGCTACACCTTC
-	TRBV19	few	TRBJ2-3	CASSISRDADTQYF	TGTGCCAGTAGTATCAGCAGGGACGCAGATACGCAGTATTTT